The source of this T cell receptor beta chain is a study of PD-1 blockade in mismatch repair-deficient tumors. Study context: All were previously treated, progressing patients with some twelve mismatch repair-deficient cancer types.

All patients were mismatch repair deficient, assessed by either PCR or immunohistochemistry. TCRs were sequenced from three patients responding to pembrolizumab. Sequenced by immunoSEQ multiplex PCR; TCRdb stores in-frame clones only, minus some. The table has 120,000 or so clones, about 86% seen once; the top ten hold 13%. Germline assignment: CDR1 MNHEY and CDR2 SMNVEV (reference sequence). The CDR3 is 15 residues long. V lost 0 bases to trimming and J lost 7 bases; unmatched junction nucleotides: 5. J is TRBJ1-4 and V is TRBV27; 7 bases are a match to TRBD1. Sequenced here: peripheral blood, sampled 44 weeks after starting pembrolizumab. The origin of this receptor is an adult with mismatch repair-deficient cancer. The CDR3 reads CASSLSFRGSEKLFF. CDR3 sequence (DNA): TGTGCCAGCAGTTTATCGTTCAGGGGGTCTGAAAAACTGTTTTTT. The complete variable domain, with remaining parts taken from reference TRBV27 and TRBJ1-4, reads EAQVTQNPRYLITVTGKKLTVTCSQNMNHEYMSWYRQDPGLGLRQIYYSMNVEVTDKGDVPEGYKVSRKEKRNFPLILESPSPNQTSLYFCASSLSFRGSEKLFFGSGTQLSVL.